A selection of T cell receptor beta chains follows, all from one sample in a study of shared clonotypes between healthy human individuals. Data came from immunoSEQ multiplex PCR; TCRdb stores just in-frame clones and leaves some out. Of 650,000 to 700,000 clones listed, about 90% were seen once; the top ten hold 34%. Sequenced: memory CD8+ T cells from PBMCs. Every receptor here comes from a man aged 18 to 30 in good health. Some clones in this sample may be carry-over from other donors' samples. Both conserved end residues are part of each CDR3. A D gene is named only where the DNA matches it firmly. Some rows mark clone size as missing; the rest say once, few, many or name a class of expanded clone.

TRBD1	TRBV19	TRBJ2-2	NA	CASSPWDRNTGELFF	TGTGCCAGTAGTCCCTGGGACAGGAACACCGGGGAGCTGTTTTTT
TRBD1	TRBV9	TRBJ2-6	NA	CASSLKQGALSLGANVLTF	TGTGCCAGCAGCCTAAAACAGGGGGCGCTGAGTCTTGGGGCCAACGTCCTGACTTTC
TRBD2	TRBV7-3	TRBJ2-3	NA	CASSPIAGSGDTQYF	TGTGCCAGCAGCCCGATAGCGGGATCGGGAGATACGCAGTATTTT
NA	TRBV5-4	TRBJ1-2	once	CASASPSPFYGYTF	TGTGCCAGCGCAAGCCCATCACCATTCTATGGCTACACCTTC
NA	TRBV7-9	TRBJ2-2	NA	CASSFFTGELFF	TGTGCCAGCAGCTTCTTTACCGGGGAGCTGTTTTTT
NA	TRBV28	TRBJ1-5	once	CASSQSGINQPQHF	TGTGCCAGCAGTCAGTCCGGAATCAATCAGCCCCAGCATTTT
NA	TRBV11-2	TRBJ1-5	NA	CASSFYRKVSNQPQHF	TGTGCCAGCAGCTTCTACCGGAAGGTGAGCAATCAGCCCCAGCATTTT
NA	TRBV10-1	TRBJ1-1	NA	CASSEYRRGDTEAFF	TGCGCCAGCAGTGAATACCGCCGGGGGGATACTGAAGCTTTCTTT
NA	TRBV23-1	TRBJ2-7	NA	CASSQGRLNSSYEQYF	TGCGCCAGCAGTCAAGGAAGACTCAACAGTAGCTACGAGCAGTACTTC
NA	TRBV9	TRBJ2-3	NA	CASSVGLGFGTDTQYF	TGTGCCAGCAGCGTAGGTCTGGGTTTCGGGACAGATACGCAGTATTTT
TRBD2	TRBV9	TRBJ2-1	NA	CASSVVAGRYNEQFF	TGTGCCAGCAGCGTGGTAGCGGGCCGTTACAATGAGCAGTTCTTC
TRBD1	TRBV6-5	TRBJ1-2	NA	CASSYRGLGYGYTF	TGTGCCAGCAGTTACAGGGGGCTCGGCTATGGCTACACCTTC
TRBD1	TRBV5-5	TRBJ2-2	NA	CASSLWGQGNTGELFF	TGTGCCAGCAGCTTGTGGGGACAGGGGAACACCGGGGAGCTGTTTTTT
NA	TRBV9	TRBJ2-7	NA	CASSVGGGPSGSEQYF	TGTGCCAGCAGCGTAGGAGGGGGACCCAGTGGGTCCGAGCAGTACTTC
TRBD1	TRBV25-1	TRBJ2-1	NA	CASSDTDRDNEQFF	TGTGCCAGCAGTGATACAGACAGGGATAATGAGCAGTTCTTC
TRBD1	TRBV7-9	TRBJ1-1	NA	CASSQGQGKAFF	TGTGCCAGCAGCCAAGGACAGGGTAAAGCTTTCTTT
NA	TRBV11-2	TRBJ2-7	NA	CASSLDAWEQYF	TGTGCCAGCAGCTTAGATGCGTGGGAGCAGTACTTC
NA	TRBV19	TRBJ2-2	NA	CASSQGLGGELFF	TGTGCCAGTAGTCAGGGTCTAGGCGGGGAGCTGTTTTTT
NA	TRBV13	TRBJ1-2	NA	CASSLGRGGPWGYTF	TGTGCCAGCAGCTTAGGCCGGGGGGGCCCCTGGGGCTACACCTTC
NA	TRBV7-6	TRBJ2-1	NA	CASSSPGANYNEQFF	TGTGCCAGCAGCTCGCCGGGGGCAAACTACAATGAGCAGTTCTTC
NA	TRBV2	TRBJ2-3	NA	CASSEIGGGVLSSTDTQYF	TGTGCCAGCAGTGAAATCGGGGGCGGGGTATTATCTAGCACAGATACGCAGTATTTT
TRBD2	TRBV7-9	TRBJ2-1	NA	CASSRIKAGGGYNEQFF	TGTGCCAGCAGCCGGATTAAAGCGGGAGGAGGCTACAATGAGCAGTTCTTC
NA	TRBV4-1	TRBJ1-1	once	CASSPIAGRTDPNTEAFF	TGCGCCAGCAGCCCGATCGCAGGTCGGACAGACCCTAACACTGAAGCTTTCTTT
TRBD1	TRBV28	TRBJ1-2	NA	CASTRYRGGYGYTF	TGTGCCAGCACCCGATACAGGGGTGGCTATGGCTACACCTTC
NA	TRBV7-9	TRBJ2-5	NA	CASSLAQGSALHQYF	TGTGCCAGCAGCTTAGCACAGGGATCGGCCCTTCACCAGTACTTC
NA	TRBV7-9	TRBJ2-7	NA	CASSPWTVYEQYF	TGTGCCAGCAGCCCGTGGACAGTCTACGAGCAGTACTTC
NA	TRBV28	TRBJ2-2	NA	CASSFATRPRLEPNTGELFF	TGTGCCAGCAGTTTCGCCACCCGACCCAGACTGGAACCGAACACCGGGGAGCTGTTTTTT
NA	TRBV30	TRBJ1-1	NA	CAWSGTWNTEAFF	TGTGCCTGGAGTGGGACGTGGAACACTGAAGCTTTCTTT
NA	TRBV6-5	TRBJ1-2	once	CASSYSNAGYGYTF	TGTGCCAGCAGTTACAGCAATGCAGGTTATGGCTACACCTTC
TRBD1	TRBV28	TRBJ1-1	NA	CASRGTGNTEAFF	TGTGCCAGCAGGGGGACAGGGAACACTGAAGCTTTCTTT
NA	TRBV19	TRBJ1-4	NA	CASTGAALNKKLFF	TGTGCCAGTACTGGGGCCGCGCTGAACAAAAAACTGTTTTTT
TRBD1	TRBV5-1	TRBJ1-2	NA	CASSTRQGDGYTF	TGCGCCAGCAGCACCCGACAGGGTGACGGCTACACCTTC
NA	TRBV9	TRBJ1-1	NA	CASSVGWSGNTEAFF	TGTGCCAGCAGCGTAGGTTGGTCTGGGAACACTGAAGCTTTCTTT
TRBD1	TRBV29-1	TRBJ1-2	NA	CSVEDRGNGYTF	TGCAGCGTCGAAGACAGGGGGAATGGCTACACCTTC